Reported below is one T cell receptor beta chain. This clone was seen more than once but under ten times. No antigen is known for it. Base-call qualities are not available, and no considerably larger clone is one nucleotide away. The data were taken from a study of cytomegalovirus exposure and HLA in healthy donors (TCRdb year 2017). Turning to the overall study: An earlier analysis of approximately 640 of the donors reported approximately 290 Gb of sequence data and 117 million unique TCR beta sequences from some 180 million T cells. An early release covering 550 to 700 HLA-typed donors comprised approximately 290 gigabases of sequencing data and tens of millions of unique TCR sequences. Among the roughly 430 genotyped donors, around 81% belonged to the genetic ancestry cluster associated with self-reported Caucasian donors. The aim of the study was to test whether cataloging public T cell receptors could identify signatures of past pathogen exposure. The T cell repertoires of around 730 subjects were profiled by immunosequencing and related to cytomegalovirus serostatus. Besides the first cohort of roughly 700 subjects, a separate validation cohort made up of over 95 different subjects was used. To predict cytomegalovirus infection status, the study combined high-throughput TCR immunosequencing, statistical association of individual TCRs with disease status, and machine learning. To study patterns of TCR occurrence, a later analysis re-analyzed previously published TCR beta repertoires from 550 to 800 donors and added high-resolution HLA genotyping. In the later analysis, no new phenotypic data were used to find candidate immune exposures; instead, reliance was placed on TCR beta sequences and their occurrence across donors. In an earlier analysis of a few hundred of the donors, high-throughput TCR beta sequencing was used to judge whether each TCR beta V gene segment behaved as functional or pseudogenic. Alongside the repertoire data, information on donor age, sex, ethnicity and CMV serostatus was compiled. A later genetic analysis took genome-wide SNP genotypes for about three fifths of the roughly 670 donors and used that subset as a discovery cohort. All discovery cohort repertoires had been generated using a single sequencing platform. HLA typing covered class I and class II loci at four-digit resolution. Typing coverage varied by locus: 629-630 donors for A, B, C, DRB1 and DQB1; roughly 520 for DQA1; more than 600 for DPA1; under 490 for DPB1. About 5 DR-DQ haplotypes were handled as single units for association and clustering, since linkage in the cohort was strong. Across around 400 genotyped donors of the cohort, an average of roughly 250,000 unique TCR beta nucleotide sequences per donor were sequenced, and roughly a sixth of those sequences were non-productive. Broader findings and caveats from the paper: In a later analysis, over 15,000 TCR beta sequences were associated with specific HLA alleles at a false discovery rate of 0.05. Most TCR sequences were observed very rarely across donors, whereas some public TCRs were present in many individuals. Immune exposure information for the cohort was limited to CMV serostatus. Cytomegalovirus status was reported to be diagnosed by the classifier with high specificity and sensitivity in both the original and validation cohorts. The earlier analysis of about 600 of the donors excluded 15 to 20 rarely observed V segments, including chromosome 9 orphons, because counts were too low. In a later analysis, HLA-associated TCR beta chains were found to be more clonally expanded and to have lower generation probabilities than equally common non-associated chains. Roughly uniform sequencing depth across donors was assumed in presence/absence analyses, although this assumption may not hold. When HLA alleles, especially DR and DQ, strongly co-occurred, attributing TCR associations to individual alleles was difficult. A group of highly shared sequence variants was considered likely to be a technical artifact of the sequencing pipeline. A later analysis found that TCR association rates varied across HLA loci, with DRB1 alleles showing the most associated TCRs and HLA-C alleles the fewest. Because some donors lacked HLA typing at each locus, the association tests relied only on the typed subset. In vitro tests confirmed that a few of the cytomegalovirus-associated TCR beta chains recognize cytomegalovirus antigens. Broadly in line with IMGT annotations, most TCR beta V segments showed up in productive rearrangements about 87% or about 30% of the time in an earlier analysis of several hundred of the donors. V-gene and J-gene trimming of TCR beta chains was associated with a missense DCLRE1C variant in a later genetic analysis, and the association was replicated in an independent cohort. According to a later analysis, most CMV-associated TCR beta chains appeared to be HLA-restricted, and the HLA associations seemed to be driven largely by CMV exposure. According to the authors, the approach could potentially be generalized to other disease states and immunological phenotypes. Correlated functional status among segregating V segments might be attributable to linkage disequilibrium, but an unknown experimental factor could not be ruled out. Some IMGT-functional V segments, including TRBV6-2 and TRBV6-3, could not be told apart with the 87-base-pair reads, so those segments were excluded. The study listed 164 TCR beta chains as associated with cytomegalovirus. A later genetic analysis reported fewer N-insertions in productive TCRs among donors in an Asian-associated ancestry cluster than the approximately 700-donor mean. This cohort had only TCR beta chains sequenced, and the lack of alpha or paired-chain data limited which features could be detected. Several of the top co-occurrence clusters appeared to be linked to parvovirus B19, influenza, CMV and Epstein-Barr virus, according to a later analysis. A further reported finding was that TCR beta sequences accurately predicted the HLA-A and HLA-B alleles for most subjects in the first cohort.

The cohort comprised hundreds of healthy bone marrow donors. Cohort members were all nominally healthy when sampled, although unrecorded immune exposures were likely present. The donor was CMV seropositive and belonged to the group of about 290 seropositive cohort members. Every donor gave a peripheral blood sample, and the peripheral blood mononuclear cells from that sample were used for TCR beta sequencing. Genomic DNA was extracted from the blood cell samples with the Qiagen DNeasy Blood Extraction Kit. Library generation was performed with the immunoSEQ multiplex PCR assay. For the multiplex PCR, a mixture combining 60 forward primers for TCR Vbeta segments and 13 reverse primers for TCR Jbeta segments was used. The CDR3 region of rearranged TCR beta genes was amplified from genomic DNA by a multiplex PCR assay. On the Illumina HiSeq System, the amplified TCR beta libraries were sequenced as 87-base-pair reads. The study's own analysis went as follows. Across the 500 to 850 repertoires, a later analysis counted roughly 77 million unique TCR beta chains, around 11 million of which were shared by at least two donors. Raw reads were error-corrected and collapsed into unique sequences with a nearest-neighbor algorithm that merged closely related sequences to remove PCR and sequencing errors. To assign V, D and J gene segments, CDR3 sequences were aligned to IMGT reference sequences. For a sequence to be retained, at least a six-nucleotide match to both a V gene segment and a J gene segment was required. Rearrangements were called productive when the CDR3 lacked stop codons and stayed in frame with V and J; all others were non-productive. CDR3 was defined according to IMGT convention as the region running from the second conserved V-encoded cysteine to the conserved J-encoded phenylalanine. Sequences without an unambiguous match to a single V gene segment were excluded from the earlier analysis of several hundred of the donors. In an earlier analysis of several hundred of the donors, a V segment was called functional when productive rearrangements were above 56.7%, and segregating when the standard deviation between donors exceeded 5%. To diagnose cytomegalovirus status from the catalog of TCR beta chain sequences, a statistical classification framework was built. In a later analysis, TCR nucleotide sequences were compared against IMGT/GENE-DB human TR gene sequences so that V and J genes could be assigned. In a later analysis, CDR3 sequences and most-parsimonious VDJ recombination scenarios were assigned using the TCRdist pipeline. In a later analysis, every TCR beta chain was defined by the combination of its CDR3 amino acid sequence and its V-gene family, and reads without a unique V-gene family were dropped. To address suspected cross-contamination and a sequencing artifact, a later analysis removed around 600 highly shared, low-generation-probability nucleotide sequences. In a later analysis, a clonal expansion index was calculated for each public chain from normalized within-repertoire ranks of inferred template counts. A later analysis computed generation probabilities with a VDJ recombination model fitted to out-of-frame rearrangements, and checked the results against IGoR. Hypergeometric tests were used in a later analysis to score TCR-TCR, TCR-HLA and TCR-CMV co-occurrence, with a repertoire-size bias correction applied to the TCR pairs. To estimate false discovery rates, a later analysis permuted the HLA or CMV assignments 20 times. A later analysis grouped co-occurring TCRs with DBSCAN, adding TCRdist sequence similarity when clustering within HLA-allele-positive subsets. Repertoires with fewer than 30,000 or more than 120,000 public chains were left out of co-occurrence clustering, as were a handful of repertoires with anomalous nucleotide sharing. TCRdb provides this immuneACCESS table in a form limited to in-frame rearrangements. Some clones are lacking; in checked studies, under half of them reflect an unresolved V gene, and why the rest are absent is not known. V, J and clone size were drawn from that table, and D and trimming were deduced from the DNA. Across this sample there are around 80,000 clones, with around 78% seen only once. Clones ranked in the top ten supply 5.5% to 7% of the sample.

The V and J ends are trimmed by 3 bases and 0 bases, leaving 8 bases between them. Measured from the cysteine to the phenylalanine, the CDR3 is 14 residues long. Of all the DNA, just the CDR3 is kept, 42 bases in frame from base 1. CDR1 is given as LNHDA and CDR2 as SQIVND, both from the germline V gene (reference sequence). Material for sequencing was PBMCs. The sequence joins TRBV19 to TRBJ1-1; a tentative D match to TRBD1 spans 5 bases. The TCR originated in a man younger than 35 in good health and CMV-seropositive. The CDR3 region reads CASSMQGMNTEAFF. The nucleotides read TGTGCCAGTAGTATGCAGGGCATGAACACTGAAGCTTTCTTT.